This TCR beta chain was retrieved from a study of Ad26.COV2.S vaccination and SARS-CoV-2 variants. Study-level information: Ad26.COV2.S given intramuscularly, once or twice 56 days apart.

A word on this clone: Additional DNA sequences in this sample encode the identical CDR3.

Using immunoSEQ multiplex PCR, the repertoire was profiled, and TCRdb retains in-frame clones only, with some absent. The table includes about 680,000 clones, about 89% detected once. The V gene lost 4 bases and the J gene lost 5 bases, with 11 bases spanning the gap. Germline assignment: CDR1 SNHLY and CDR2 FYNNEI. This CDR3 has 13 residues. Treatment described: approximately 18 received Ad26.COV2.S at low or high dose, single or two shots; 5 received placebo; per-sample allocation not given. The samples date from day 63 after the first vaccine or placebo injection. This TCR was recovered from a person aged 18-60 years who received the Ad26.COV2.S COVID-19 vaccine or a placebo. The source material was peripheral blood, sampled in a trial of Ad26.COV2.S vaccine versus placebo. This chain links TRBV2 with TRBJ1-1, with D perhaps matching TRBD1 (5 bases). Written as DNA, the CDR3 is TGTGCCAGCAGTGGTGAGGGGCGGACTGAAGCTTTCTTT. This sequence encodes CASSGEGRTEAFF. Supplemented by reference TRBV2 and TRBJ1-1, the full variable domain reads EPEVTQTPSHQVTQMGQEVILRCVPISNHLYFYWYRQILGQKVEFLVSFYNNEISEKSEIFDDQFSVERPDGSNFTLKIRSTKLEDSAMYFCASSGEGRTEAFFGQGTRLTVV.